These 21 T cell receptor beta chains share one sample of origin, sequenced in a study of sequential checkpoint blockade in melanoma. Treatment here: randomized to nivolumab then ipilimumab (arm A) or the reverse (arm B). Here immunoSEQ multiplex PCR was the method, and the copy in TCRdb shows in-frame clones only, minus some. In the table there are over 20,000 clones, nearly 70% of which are singletons. The sample consisted of CD8+ T cells sorted from blood (inferred from file names), taken from a patient given nivolumab and ipilimumab in sequence. The receptors come from a human donor with melanoma.

The gene calls are TRBV7-2 and TRBJ2-5; no definite D call. The DNA end is a closer match to TRBJ2-7, so the J assignment may be wrong. The CDR3 is 13 amino acids. Germline CDR1 SGHTA, CDR2 FQGNSA. The DNA of the CDR3 is TGTGCCAGCAGCTTAGCGCGGAACTACGAGCAGTACTTC. Its protein is CASSLARNYEQYF.

This sequence joins TRBV28 and TRBJ1-1, with 7 nucleotides matching TRBD1. The germline CDR1 and CDR2 sequences are MDHEN and SYDVKM. The CDR3 runs to 12 residues. The J segment lost 5 bases and the V segment lost 5 bases, leaving 2 bases of the junction unmatched. CDR3 in DNA: TGTGCCAGCAGTGTACAGGGGACTGAAGCTTTCTTT. Translated: CASSVQGTEAFF.

The chain employs TRBV9 and TRBJ2-2; D is undetermined. The V end lost 1 base, the J end lost 0 bases, and 4 bases lay between the germline ends. Looked up from germline, CDR1 is SGDLS and CDR2 is YYNGEE. The length of the CDR3 is 14 residues. The CDR3 protein is CASSVYANTGELFF. The CDR3 region has the DNA TGTGCCAGCAGCGTATATGCGAACACCGGGGAGCTGTTTTTT.

This sequence joins TRBV7-3 and TRBJ2-3; a possible D gene is TRBD1 (6 bases). V was cut by 5 bases and J by 1 base, with 10 bases left in between. Germline V gene sequence: CDR1 SGHTA, CDR2 FQGTGA. This CDR3 is built from 14 residues. CDR3: CASSRTVGTDTQYF. CDR3 bases: TGTGCCAGCAGCCGGACAGTGGGCACAGATACGCAGTATTTT.

The chain combines TRBV6-6 with TRBJ1-1, with D hard to call. Trimming stripped 4 bases from V and 5 bases from J, with 8 bases between. The CDR3 is 12 residues long. The germline V gene has CDR1 MNHNY and CDR2 SVGAGI (reference sequence). Here the CDR3 DNA reads TGTGCCAGCAGTTTAGGGAGGACTGAAGCTTTCTTT. It specifies CASSLGRTEAFF.

This clone was recorded only once. CDR3 loop: CASSEWTGDGYTF. CDR3 coding DNA: TGTGCCAGCAGTGAGTGGACAGGGGATGGCTACACCTTC. The V call is TRBV6-1, the J call TRBJ1-2, with TRBD1 matching 9 bases. V lost 3 bases to trimming and J lost 6 bases; unmatched junction nucleotides: 2. The length of the CDR3 is 13 residues. Germline V CDR1 and CDR2: MNHNS, SASEGT.

This clone was recorded a few times. The V gene is TRBV10-3, the J gene TRBJ1-5, with a tentative D call TRBD1 (5 bases). Germline CDR1 is ENHRY and CDR2 is SYGVKD. Trimming left V 6 bases short and J 1 base short, with 16 bases between. This CDR3 is built from 16 residues. The CDR3 region is CAIRGGDGGSNQPQHF. The CDR3 region has the DNA TGTGCCATCAGGGGTGGGGACGGGGGGAGCAATCAGCCCCAGCATTTT.

The rearrangement links TRBV9 to TRBJ1-6, with TRBD1 matching 7 bases. This CDR3 is 15 amino acids long. Germline CDR1 and CDR2: SGDLS and YYNGEE. The V segment lost 2 bases and the J segment 4 bases; nucleotides outside the gene matches: 3. CDR3: CASSVGTAYNSPLHF. In DNA form, the CDR3 reads TGTGCCAGCAGCGTGGGGACAGCTTATAATTCACCCCTCCACTTT.

This clone has more than one count but fewer than ten. The gene calls are TRBV6-6 and TRBJ2-5, with D perhaps matching TRBD2 (5 bases). From germline, CDR1 is MNHNY and CDR2 SVGAGI (reference sequence). V lost 8 bases to trimming and J lost 4 bases, with 20 bases between them. The CDR3 has 15 amino acids. The CDR3 here is CASRGRRNGGETQYF. CDR3 in DNA: TGTGCCAGCCGAGGCCGTCGAAACGGAGGAGAGACCCAGTACTTC.

This sequence joins TRBV6-6 and TRBJ2-4; 7 bases are shared with TRBD1. J gave up 5 bases and V 5 bases, and 6 bases lay outside the gene matches. CDR1 is MNHNY, CDR2 SVGAGI, per germline (reference sequence). The CDR3 covers 14 residues. CDR3 sequence: CASSPDREENIQYF. The CDR3 DNA sequence: TGTGCCAGCAGTCCAGACAGGGAAGAAAACATTCAGTACTTC.

The V call is TRBV5-6, the J call TRBJ2-4; 7 nucleotides align to TRBD1. With V trimmed by 0 bases and J by 4 bases, 7 bases remained unmatched. The CDR3 contains 16 residues. Germline V gene lookup returns CDR1 SGHDT and CDR2 YYEEEE. CDR3 region: CASSLAATGKKNIQYF. In nucleotides, the CDR3 is TGTGCCAGCAGCTTGGCCGCGACAGGGAAAAAAAACATTCAGTACTTC.

The chain carries TRBV29-1 and TRBJ1-2; TRBD1 agrees at 7 bases. Looked up from germline, CDR1 is SQVTM and CDR2 is ANQGSEA. CDR3 size: 12 residues. V was pared by 6 bases and J by 4 bases, with 5 bases of the junction left unmatched. The DNA for the CDR3 is TGCAGCGTCCACAGGGGAGTCTATGGCTACACCTTC. Residues: CSVHRGVYGYTF.

The DNA of the CDR3 is TGCGCCAGCAGCTTGGCCCGACAGGGGAGAACGAAAGCTTTCTTT. Its protein product is CASSLARQGRTKAFF. This sequence joins TRBV5-1 and TRBJ1-1; 8 nucleotides line up with TRBD1. V was clipped by 0 bases and J by 9 bases; unmatched bases: 10. The germline V gene has CDR1 SGHRS and CDR2 YFSETQ. CDR3 length equals 15 residues. The entire variable domain, with the rest obtained from reference TRBV5-1 and TRBJ1-1, is as follows: KAGVTQTPRYLIKTRGQQVTLSCSPISGHRSVSWYQQTPGQGLQFLFEYFSETQRNKGNFPGRFSGRQFSNSRSEMNVSTLELGDSALYLCASSLARQGRTKAFFGQGTRLTVV.

About this clone itself: A much larger clone differs from this one at a single base, so this may be a read error. The gene calls are TRBV27 and TRBJ2-6; TRBD1 matches at 7 bases. Germline CDR1 MNHEY, CDR2 SMNVEV (reference sequence). The CDR3 is made up of 12 amino acids. The CDR3 reads CATGSGANVLTF. In DNA form, the CDR3 reads TGTGCGACAGGGTCTGGGGCCAACGTCCTGACTTTC.

The chain employs TRBV9 and TRBJ2-3; 7 bases line up with TRBD2. The CDR3 sequence is 15 residues long. The V segment lost 4 bases and the J segment 5 bases; nucleotides outside the gene matches: 10. Germline values: CDR1 SGDLS, CDR2 YYNGEE. The CDR3 DNA reads TGTGCCAGCAGCAGAGTGGGGGGGTCGGGAGATACGCAGTATTTT. Translating it yields CASSRVGGSGDTQYF.

This clone is a singleton in its sample. This chain uses TRBV5-6 with TRBJ2-1; weak D call: TRBD2 (5 bases). This CDR3 has 15 amino acids. V shed 5 bases and J shed 4 bases, with 16 bases lying between them. CDR1 SGHDT and CDR2 YYEEEE come from the germline V gene. CDR3 DNA sequence: TGTGCCAGCAGGGAAGGGAGCGAGTCATACAATGAGCAGTTCTTC. Protein product: CASREGSESYNEQFF.

Here the CDR3 DNA reads TGTGCCAGCAGCTTCGGACAGGTCTCCGAGCAGTACTTC. Translated: CASSFGQVSEQYF. The rearrangement links TRBV11-2 to TRBJ2-7, with 7 bases that match TRBD1. J gave up 6 bases and V 3 bases, and 5 bases lay outside the gene matches. The CDR3 totals 13 residues. Per germline, CDR1 SGHAT and CDR2 FQNNGV.

By share of the sample, this clone is medium-sized. Other nucleotide sequences from this sample produce the same CDR3. This sequence joins TRBV15 and TRBJ2-7; D not certain. The germline V gene has CDR1 LNHNV and CDR2 YYDKDF (reference sequence). The CDR3 loop spans 13 amino acids. The V gene lost 1 base and the J gene lost 3 bases, with 7 bases spanning the gap. The CDR3 DNA is TGTGCCACCAGCAGAGGACGGAGCTACGAGCAGTACGTC. Its protein product is CATSRGRSYEQYV.

This sequence joins TRBV7-9 and TRBJ1-1; D is unclear. This CDR3 spans 12 amino acids. The V and J ends lost 1 base and 6 bases respectively, with 6 bases between them. Germline assignment: CDR1 SEHNR and CDR2 FQNEAQ (reference sequence). CDR3 sequence (DNA): TGTGCCAGCAGCTTAGGAGGGTCTGAAGCTTTCTTT. The encoded protein is CASSLGGSEAFF.

CDR3 loop: CSVEDLGGGANEQFF. CDR3 DNA: TGCAGCGTTGAAGATCTGGGCGGGGGGGCAAATGAGCAGTTCTTC. The rearrangement joins TRBV29-1 to TRBJ2-1, with 9 bases that match TRBD2. This CDR3 is built from 15 residues. The germline V gene has CDR1 SQVTM and CDR2 ANQGSEA. V lost 0 bases and J lost 7; bases outside the gene matches: 7.

The J gene is TRBJ2-6, the V gene TRBV18; D unresolved. The V end was cut by 5 bases, the J end by 0 bases, with 8 bases between. Germline lookup yields CDR1 KGHSH and CDR2 LQKENI. The length of the CDR3 is 15 residues. CDR3 nucleotides: TGTGCCAGCTCAGGGCTTAGCTCTGGGGCCAACGTCCTGACTTTC. Its protein is CASSGLSSGANVLTF.